This T cell receptor beta chain was retrieved from a study of regulatory T cells in long-lasting Graves disease. Study overall: In persistent Graves' disease, antithyroid drugs had been taken for over 5 years and TSH receptor antibodies stayed positive.

Building of the TCR beta libraries involved iRepertoire HTBI primers and Arm-PCR of CDR3 regions. Each CDR3 protein is one row after TCRdb ran MiXCR on the multiplex PCR reads. The profile shows some 340,000 distinct CDR3 sequences, around 23% of them singletons. This clonotype has a count of ten or more. Its antigen is not known. Time point of the sample: persistent/refractory GD, antithyroid drugs over 5 years with positive TRAb. PBMC RNA served as the TCR library source. Study-wide points: Favored gene segments in persistent disease were TRBV28, TRBJ1-2 and TRBJ2-5. Newly diagnosed Graves' patients had higher TCR diversity than persistent ones.

The CDR3 runs 15 residues. The ends were cut back, 0 bases at V and 12 bases at J, with 18 bases in the middle. CDR1 is MNHEY, CDR2 SVGAGI, per germline. This sample comprised peripheral blood mononuclear cells (PBMCs), obtained when the disease was refractory, from a patient treated with antithyroid drugs. The sequence came from a woman in her 40s with Graves disease. This chain connects TRBV6-5 to TRBJ1-5; D is unclear. The DNA for the CDR3 is TGTGCCAGCAGTTACTCCCTTCTATCAACGCCCGTCCAGCATTTT. The encoded protein is CASSYSLLSTPVQHF.